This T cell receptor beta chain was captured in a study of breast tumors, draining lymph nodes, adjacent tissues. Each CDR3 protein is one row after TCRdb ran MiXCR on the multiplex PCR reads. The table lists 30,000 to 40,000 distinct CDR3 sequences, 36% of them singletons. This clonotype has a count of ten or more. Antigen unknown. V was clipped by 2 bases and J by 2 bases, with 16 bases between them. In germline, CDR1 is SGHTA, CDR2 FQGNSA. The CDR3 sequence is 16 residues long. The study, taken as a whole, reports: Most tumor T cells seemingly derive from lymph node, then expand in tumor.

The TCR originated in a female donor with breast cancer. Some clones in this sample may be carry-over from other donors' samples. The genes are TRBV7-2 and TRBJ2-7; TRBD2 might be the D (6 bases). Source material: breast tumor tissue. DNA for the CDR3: TGTGCCAGCAGCTTAAAGACCGGGGTAGCGGCCTACGAGCAGTACTTC. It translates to CASSLKTGVAAYEQYF.